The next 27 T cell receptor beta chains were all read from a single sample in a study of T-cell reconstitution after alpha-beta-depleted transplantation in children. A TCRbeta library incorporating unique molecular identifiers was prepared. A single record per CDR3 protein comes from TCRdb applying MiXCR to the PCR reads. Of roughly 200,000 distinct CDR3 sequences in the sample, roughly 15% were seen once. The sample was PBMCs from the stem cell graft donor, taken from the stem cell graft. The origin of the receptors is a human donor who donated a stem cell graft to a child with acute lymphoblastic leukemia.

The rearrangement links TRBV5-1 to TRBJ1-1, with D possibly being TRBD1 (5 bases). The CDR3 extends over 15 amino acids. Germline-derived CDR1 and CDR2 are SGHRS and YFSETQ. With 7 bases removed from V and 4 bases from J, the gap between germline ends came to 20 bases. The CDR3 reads CASAEGMGGGTEAFF. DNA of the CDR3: TGCGCCAGCGCCGAGGGGATGGGGGGGGGCACTGAAGCTTTCTTT.

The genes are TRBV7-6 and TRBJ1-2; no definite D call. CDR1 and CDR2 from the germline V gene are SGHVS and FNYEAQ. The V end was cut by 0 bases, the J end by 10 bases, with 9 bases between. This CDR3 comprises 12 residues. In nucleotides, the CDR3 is TGTGCCAGCAGCTTAGCAGGGAGAAACTACACCTTC. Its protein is CASSLAGRNYTF.

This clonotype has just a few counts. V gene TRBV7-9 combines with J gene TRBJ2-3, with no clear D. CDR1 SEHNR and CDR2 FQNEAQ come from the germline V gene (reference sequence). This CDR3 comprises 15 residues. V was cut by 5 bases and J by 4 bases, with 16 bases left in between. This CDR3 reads CASSPHITVADTQYF. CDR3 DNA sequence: TGTGCCAGCAGCCCCCACATTACGGTTGCAGATACGCAGTATTTT.

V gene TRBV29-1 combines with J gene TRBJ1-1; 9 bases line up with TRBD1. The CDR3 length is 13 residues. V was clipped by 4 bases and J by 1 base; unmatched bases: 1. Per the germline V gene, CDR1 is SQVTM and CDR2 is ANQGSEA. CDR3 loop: CSVATGGNTEAFF. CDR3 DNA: TGCAGCGTTGCGACAGGGGGGAACACTGAAGCTTTCTTT.

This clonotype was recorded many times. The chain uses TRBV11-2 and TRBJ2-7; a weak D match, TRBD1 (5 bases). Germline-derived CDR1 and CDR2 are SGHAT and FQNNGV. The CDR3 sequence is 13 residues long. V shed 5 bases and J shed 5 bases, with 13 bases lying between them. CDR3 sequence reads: CASSLELGDEQYF. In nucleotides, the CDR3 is TGTGCCAGCAGCCTCGAGTTAGGGGACGAGCAGTACTTC.

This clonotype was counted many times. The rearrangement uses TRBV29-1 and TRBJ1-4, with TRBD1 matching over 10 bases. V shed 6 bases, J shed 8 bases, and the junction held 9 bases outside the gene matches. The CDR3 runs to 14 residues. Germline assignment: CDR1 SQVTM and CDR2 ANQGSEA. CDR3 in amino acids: CSVARDRGREKLFF. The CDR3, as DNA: TGCAGCGTAGCTCGGGACAGGGGTAGGGAAAAACTGTTTTTT. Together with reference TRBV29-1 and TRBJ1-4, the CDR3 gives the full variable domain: SAVISQKPSRDICQRGTSLTIQCQVDSQVTMMFWYRQQPGQSLTLIATANQGSEATYESGFVIDKFPISRPNLTFSTLTVSNMSPEDSSIYLCSVARDRGREKLFFGSGTQLSVL.

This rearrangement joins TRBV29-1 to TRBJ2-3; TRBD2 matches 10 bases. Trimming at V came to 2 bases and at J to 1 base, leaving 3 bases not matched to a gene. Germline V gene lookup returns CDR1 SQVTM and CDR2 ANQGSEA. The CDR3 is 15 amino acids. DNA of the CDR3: TGCAGCGTTGAAAGGCTAGCGGGAGGCACAGATACGCAGTATTTT. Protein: CSVERLAGGTDTQYF.

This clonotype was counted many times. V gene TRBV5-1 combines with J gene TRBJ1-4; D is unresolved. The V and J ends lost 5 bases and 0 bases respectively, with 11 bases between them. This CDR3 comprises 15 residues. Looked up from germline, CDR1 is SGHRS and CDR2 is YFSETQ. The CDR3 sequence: CASRSAVATNEKLFF. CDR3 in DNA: TGCGCCAGCAGGAGTGCGGTGGCAACTAATGAAAAACTGTTTTTT.

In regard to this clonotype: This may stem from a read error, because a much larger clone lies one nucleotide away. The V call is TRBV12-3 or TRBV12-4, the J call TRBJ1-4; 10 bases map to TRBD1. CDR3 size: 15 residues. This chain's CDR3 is CASSPTGGAYENLFF. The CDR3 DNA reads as TGTGCCAGCAGCCCGACAGGGGGCGCCTATGAAAACCTGTTTTTT.

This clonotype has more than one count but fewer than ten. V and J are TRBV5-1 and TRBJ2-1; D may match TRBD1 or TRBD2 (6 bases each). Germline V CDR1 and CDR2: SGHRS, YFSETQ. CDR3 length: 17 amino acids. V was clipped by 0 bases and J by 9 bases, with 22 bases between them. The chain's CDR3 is CASSLEGGSQTYTEQFF. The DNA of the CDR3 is TGCGCCAGCAGCTTGGAAGGGGGGAGCCAGACGTATACTGAGCAGTTCTTC.

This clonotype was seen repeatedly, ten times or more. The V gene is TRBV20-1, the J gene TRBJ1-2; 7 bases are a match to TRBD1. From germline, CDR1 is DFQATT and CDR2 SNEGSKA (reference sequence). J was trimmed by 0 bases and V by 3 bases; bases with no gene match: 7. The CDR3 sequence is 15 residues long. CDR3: CSARGGGTANYGYTF. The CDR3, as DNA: TGCAGTGCTAGGGGGGGAGGGACAGCTAACTATGGCTACACCTTC.

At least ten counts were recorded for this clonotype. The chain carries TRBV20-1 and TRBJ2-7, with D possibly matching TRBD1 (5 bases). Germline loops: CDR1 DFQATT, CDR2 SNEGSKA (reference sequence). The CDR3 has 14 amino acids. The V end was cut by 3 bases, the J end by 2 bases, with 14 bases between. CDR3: CSASGAEAAYEQYF. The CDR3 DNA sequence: TGCAGTGCTAGTGGGGCAGAAGCCGCCTACGAGCAGTACTTC.

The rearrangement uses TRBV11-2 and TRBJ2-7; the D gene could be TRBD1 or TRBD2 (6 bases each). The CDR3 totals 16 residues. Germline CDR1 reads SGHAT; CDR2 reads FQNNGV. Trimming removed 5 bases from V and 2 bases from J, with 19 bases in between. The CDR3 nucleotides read TGTGCCAGCAGCCTAGGGGCGTCGGGGGCAACCTACGAGCAGTACTTC. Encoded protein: CASSLGASGATYEQYF. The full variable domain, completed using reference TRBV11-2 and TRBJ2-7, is EAGVAQSPRYKIIEKRQSVAFWCNPISGHATLYWYQQILGQGPKLLIQFQNNGVVDDSQLPKDRFSAERLKGVDSTLKIQPAKLEDSAVYLCASSLGASGATYEQYFGPGTRLTVT.

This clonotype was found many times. The CDR3: CASSPRTDFYEQYF. Written as DNA, the CDR3 is TGTGCCAGCAGCCCGCGGACAGATTTTTACGAGCAGTACTTC. The rearrangement joins TRBV12-3 or TRBV12-4 to TRBJ2-7; a possible D gene is TRBD1 (6 bases). The CDR3 spans 14 residues. V gave up 6 bases and J gave up 4 bases, with 16 bases separating them.

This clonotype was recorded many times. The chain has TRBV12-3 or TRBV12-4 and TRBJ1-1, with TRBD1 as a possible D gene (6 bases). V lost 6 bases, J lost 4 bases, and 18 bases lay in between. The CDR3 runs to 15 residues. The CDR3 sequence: CASSPSGGGATEAFF. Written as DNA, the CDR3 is TGTGCCAGCAGCCCATCGGGCGGGGGGGCCACTGAAGCTTTCTTT.

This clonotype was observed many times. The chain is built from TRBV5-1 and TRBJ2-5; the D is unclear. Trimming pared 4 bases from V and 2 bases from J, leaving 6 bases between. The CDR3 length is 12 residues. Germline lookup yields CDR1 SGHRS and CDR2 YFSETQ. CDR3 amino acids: CASSLIQETQYF. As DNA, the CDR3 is TGCGCCAGCAGCCTAATACAAGAGACCCAGTACTTC.

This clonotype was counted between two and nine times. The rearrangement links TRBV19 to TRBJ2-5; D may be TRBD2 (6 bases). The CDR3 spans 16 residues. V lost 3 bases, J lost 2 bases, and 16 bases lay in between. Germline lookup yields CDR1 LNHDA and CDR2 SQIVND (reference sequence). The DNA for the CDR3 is TGTGCCAGTAGTATTGGGGGGACGACTAATCAAGAGACCCAGTACTTC. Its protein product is CASSIGGTTNQETQYF.

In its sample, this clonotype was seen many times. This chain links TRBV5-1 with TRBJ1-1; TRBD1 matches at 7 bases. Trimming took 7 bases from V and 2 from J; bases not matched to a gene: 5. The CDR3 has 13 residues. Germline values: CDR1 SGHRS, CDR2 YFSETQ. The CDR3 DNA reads TGCGCCAGCGGCGACAGGGTAAACACTGAAGCTTTCTTT. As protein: CASGDRVNTEAFF.

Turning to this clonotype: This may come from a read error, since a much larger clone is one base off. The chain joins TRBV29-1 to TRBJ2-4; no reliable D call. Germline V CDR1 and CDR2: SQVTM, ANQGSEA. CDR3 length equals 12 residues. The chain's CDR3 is CSVPGTKNMQYF. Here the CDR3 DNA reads TGCAGCGTTCCCGGAACCAAAAACATGCAGTACTTC.

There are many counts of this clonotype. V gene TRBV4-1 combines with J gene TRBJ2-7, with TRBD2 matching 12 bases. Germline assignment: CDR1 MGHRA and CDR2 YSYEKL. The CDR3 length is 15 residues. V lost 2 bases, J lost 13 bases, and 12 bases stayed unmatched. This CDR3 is CASSQQGLAGPVIYF. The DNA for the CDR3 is TGCGCCAGCAGCCAACAGGGACTAGCGGGCCCCGTTATCTACTTC.

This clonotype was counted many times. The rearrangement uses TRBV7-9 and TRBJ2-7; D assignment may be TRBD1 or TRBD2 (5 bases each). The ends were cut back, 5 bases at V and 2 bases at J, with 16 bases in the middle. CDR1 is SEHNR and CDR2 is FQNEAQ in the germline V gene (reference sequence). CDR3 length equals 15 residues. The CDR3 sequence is CASSHRDGRTYEQYF. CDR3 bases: TGTGCCAGCAGCCACCGGGACGGCCGAACCTACGAGCAGTACTTC.

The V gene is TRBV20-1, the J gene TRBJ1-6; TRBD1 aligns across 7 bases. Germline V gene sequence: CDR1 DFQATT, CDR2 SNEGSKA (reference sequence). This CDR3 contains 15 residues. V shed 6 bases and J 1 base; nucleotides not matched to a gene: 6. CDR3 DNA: TGCAGTGCCGAACCAGGGGGTTCCTATAATTCACCCCTCCACTTT. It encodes CSAEPGGSYNSPLHF.

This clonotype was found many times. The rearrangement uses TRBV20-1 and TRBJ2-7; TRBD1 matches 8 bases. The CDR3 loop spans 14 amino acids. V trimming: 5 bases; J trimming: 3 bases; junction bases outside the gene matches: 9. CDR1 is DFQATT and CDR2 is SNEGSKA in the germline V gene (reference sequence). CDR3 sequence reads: CSADSDRGVYEQYF. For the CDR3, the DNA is TGCAGTGCTGACTCCGACAGGGGAGTCTACGAGCAGTACTTC.

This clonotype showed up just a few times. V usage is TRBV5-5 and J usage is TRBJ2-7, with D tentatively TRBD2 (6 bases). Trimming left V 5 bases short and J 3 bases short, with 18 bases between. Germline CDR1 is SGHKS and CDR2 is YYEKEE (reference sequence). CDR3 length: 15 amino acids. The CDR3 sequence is CASRGGAVPDYEQYF. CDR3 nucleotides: TGTGCCAGCAGGGGGGGAGCCGTCCCTGACTACGAGCAGTACTTC.

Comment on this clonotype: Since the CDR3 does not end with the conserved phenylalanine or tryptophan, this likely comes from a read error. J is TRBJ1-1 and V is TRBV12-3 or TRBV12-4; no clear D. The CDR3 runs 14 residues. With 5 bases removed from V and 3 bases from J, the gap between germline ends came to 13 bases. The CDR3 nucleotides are TGTGCCAGCAGTAGGGAGTTTTTTTACACTGAAGCTTTCTCT. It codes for CASSREFFYTEAFS.

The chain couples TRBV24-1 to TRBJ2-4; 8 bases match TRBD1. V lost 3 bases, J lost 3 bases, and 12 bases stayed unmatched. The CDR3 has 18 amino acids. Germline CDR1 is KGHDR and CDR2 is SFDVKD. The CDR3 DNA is TGTGCCACCAGTGATCCAGGGACAGGCCGGGATAGCAAAAACATTCAGTACTTC. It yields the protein CATSDPGTGRDSKNIQYF.

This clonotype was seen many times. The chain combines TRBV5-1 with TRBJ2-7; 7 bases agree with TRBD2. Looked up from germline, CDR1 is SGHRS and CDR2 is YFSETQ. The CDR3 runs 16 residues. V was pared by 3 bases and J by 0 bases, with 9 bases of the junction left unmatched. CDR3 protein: CASSYHRRGSSYEQYF. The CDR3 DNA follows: TGCGCCAGCAGCTACCACCGGCGGGGGAGCTCCTACGAGCAGTACTTC.